The next 17 T cell receptor beta chains were all read from a single sample in a study of CD8 T cells in ankylosing spondylitis. TCRdb used MiXCR to reprocess the 5' RACE reads, holding one entry per CDR3 protein. This sample has about 260,000 distinct CDR3 sequences, with 20% found just once. The sample comprised blood, either unsorted or a sorted T cell fraction (not recorded which). The receptors derive from a male donor with ankylosing spondylitis or in good health (not recorded which).

The rearrangement uses TRBV12-3 or TRBV12-4 and TRBJ1-2; D possibly corresponds to TRBD1 (6 bases). V lost 4 bases and J 4 bases, leaving 13 bases between the germline ends. The CDR3 contains 14 residues. CDR3 protein: CASSSTGSLYGYTF. CDR3 coding DNA: TGTGCCAGCAGTTCTACAGGGTCTCTCTATGGCTACACCTTC.

The chain employs TRBV19 and TRBJ1-5; the match to TRBD1 covers 10 bases. V lost 4 bases and J lost 4; bases outside the gene matches: 4. Per the germline V gene, CDR1 is LNHDA and CDR2 is SQIVND (reference sequence). The CDR3 has 15 amino acids. The CDR3 region is CASSTLDRGNQPQHF. Written as DNA, the CDR3 is TGTGCCAGTAGTACGCTGGACAGGGGGAATCAGCCCCAGCATTTT.

This clonotype was counted many times. V and J are TRBV5-1 and TRBJ2-1; no reliable D call. There are 15 residues in the CDR3. The V end lost 2 bases, the J end lost 0 bases, and 9 bases lay between the germline ends. Germline V CDR1 and CDR2: SGHRS, YFSETQ. The CDR3 here is CASSLTRSSYNEQFF. CDR3 nucleotide sequence: TGCGCCAGCAGCTTAACTCGAAGCTCCTACAATGAGCAGTTCTTC.

V is TRBV3-1 and J is TRBJ2-3; maybe TRBD2 (6 bases). This CDR3 has 18 residues. V lost 4 bases, J lost 2 bases, and 22 bases lay in between. In germline, CDR1 is LGHDT, CDR2 YNNKEL (reference sequence). The CDR3 nucleotides are TGTGCCAGCAGCCCAGAGGGGCTGACGGGAGCGTTCACAGATACGCAGTATTTT. Its translation is CASSPEGLTGAFTDTQYF.

In this sample, this clonotype turned up many times. The J gene is TRBJ2-3, the V gene TRBV12-3 or TRBV12-4; no reliable D call. CDR3 length: 12 residues. V dropped 3 bases and J dropped 3 bases, with 4 bases sitting between them. CDR3 residues: CASSFRTDTQYF. CDR3 coding DNA: TGTGCCAGCAGTTTCAGAACAGATACGCAGTATTTT.

The chain recombines TRBV18 with TRBJ1-5; tentatively, D is TRBD1 (6 bases). The CDR3 loop spans 14 amino acids. The V gene's germline CDR1 is KGHSH and CDR2 LQKENI. The V end was cut by 3 bases, the J end by 2 bases, with 8 bases between. The CDR3 bases are TGTGCCAGCTCACCCAACAGGGGCAATCAGCCCCAGCATTTT. This encodes CASSPNRGNQPQHF.

This clonotype was detected many times. This chain links TRBV7-6 with TRBJ1-6; D is ambiguous. Between the trimmed V and J ends, which lost 1 base and 6 bases, there was a span of 10 bases. Germline loops: CDR1 SGHVS, CDR2 FNYEAQ. The CDR3 consists of 15 residues. The DNA of the CDR3 is TGTGCCAGCAGCTTAGGGGCAGGCCCTAATTCACCCCTCCACTTT. Translating gives CASSLGAGPNSPLHF. The complete variable domain, with remaining parts taken from reference TRBV7-6 and TRBJ1-6, reads GAGVSQSPRYKVTKRGQDVALRCDPISGHVSLYWYRQALGQGPEFLTYFNYEAQQDKSGLPNDRFSAERPEGSISTLTIQRTEQRDSAMYRCASSLGAGPNSPLHFGNGTRLTVT.

This clonotype has only a few counts. V and J are TRBV6-1 and TRBJ2-3, with D possibly matching TRBD1 (6 bases). CDR3 length equals 14 residues. Trimming removed 6 bases from V and 1 base from J, with 11 bases in between. Germline loops: CDR1 MNHNS, CDR2 SASEGT. The CDR3 sequence: CASSWDTRTDTQYF. The CDR3 DNA is TGTGCCAGCAGCTGGGACACCCGCACAGATACGCAGTATTTT.

This clonotype showed up just a few times. The rearrangement joins TRBV21-1 to TRBJ1-5. TRBV21-1 is flagged as a pseudogene. The CDR3 runs to 15 residues. In DNA, the CDR3 is TGTGCCAGCAGCGAATTACTCTACGCTCGGTTGACCCAGCATTTT. It yields the protein CASSELLYARLTQHF.

This clonotype was detected a few times. CDR3 coding DNA: TGCAGCGGGTCCCCGGGAGAAGAGACCCAGTACTTC. Its protein is CSGSPGEETQYF. The rearrangement links TRBV29-1 to TRBJ2-5; maybe TRBD2 (6 bases). This CDR3 has 12 amino acids. Trimming removed 7 bases from V and 3 bases from J, with 12 bases in between. Germline V CDR1 and CDR2: SQVTM, ANQGSEA.

This chain connects TRBV20-1 to TRBJ1-6; a possible D gene is TRBD1 (5 bases). Trimming pared 6 bases from V and 5 bases from J, leaving 14 bases between. The CDR3 extends over 14 amino acids. CDR1 is DFQATT and CDR2 is SNEGSKA in the germline V gene (reference sequence). The DNA of the CDR3 is TGCAGTGCACCACCCGGGACGGATAATTCACCCCTCCACTTT. Encoded protein: CSAPPGTDNSPLHF.

This clonotype showed up just once. The V and J genes are TRBV15 and TRBJ2-3; D call uncertain. CDR3 size: 15 residues. The germline V and J ends were trimmed by 0 bases and 0 bases, with 7 bases remaining between them. CDR1 is LNHNV, CDR2 YYDKDF, per germline (reference sequence). The CDR3 is CATSREPVSTDTQYF. CDR3 sequence (DNA): TGTGCCACCAGCAGAGAGCCGGTCAGCACAGATACGCAGTATTTT.

A few counts support this clonotype. CDR3 sequence: CASSLEPIRSYNEQFF. In DNA form, the CDR3 reads TGCGCCAGCAGCTTGGAACCGATCCGCTCCTACAATGAGCAGTTCTTC. The V gene is TRBV5-1, the J gene TRBJ2-1; no clear D. CDR3 length: 16 residues. V dropped 0 bases and J dropped 0 bases, with 10 bases sitting between them. CDR1 and CDR2 (germline): SGHRS, YFSETQ.

A few counts support this clonotype. The chain links TRBV5-1 to TRBJ2-3; D not certain. V lost 4 bases, J lost 6 bases, and 12 bases lay in between. The CDR3 totals 13 residues. Germline lookup yields CDR1 SGHRS and CDR2 YFSETQ. CDR3 protein: CASSQLPWDTQYF. CDR3 nucleotide sequence: TGCGCCAGCAGCCAGCTCCCTTGGGATACGCAGTATTTT. Using reference TRBV5-1 and TRBJ2-3 for the parts outside the CDR3, the full variable domain is KAGVTQTPRYLIKTRGQQVTLSCSPISGHRSVSWYQQTPGQGLQFLFEYFSETQRNKGNFPGRFSGRQFSNSRSEMNVSTLELGDSALYLCASSQLPWDTQYFGPGTRLTVL.

V is TRBV10-3 and J is TRBJ2-1; D gene unclear. In germline, CDR1 is ENHRY, CDR2 SYGVKD. Trimming cost V 6 bases and J 5 bases, with 17 bases left between them. The CDR3 totals 15 residues. In DNA form, the CDR3 reads TGTGCCATCAGCAACGTCGGTCTATCAAACAATGAGCAGTTCTTC. Protein sequence: CAISNVGLSNNEQFF.

The V call is TRBV15, the J call TRBJ2-5; TRBD1 might be the D (5 bases). Germline lookup yields CDR1 LNHNV and CDR2 YYDKDF (reference sequence). This CDR3 has 14 amino acids. V shed 5 bases and J shed 2 bases, with 12 bases lying between them. The CDR3 is CATSGPGSQETQYF. The DNA of the CDR3 is TGTGCCACCAGCGGACCAGGGTCACAAGAGACCCAGTACTTC.

This clonotype appeared many times. DNA of the CDR3: TGTGCCAGCAGCCGCGGGGACTACGAGCAGTACGTC. It encodes CASSRGDYEQYV. The rearrangement uses TRBV28 and TRBJ2-7; TRBD2 is a possible D gene (6 bases). Germline V CDR1 and CDR2: MDHEN, SYDVKM. The CDR3 loop spans 12 amino acids. The V and J ends lost 6 bases and 3 bases respectively, with 9 bases between them.